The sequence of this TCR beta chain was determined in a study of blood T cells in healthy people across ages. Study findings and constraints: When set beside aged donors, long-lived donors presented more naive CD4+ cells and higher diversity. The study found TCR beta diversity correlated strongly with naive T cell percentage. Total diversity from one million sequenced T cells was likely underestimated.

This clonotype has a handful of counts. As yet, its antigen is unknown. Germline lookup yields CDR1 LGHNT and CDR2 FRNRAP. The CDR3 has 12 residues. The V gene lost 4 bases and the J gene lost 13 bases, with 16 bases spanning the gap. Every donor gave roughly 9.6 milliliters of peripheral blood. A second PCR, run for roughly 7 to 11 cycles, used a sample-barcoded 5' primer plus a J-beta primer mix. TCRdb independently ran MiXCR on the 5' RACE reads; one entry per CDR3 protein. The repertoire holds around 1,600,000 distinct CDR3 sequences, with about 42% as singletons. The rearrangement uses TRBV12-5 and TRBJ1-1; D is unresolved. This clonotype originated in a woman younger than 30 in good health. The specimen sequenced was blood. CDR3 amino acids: CASGWLGGEGFF. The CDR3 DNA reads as TGTGCTAGTGGTTGGCTAGGTGGCGAGGGTTTCTTT.